These T cell receptor beta chains were read from a single sample in a study of T-cell memory formation after mild COVID-19. TCRdb re-called the 5' RACE reads with MiXCR, one entry per CDR3 protein. This sample has 400,000 to 450,000 distinct CDR3 sequences; roughly 18% occur once, and the top ten carry about 22%. The source material was PBMCs or a T cell subset sorted from them (not recorded which). Source of these receptors: a man aged 18 to 29 who had mild COVID-19 (a few samples of this study predate the infection). Cell type and time point are not known. The CDR3 runs from the conserved cysteine through the conserved F or W. The D gene is left open where the match is weak. Some rows have no size entry. The others give once, few or many, or a class for an expanded clone.

TRBJ2-1 | few | TRBV4-3 | TRBD2 | CASSQLPGLDNEQFF | TGCGCCAGCAGCCAACTACCGGGACTAGACAATGAGCAGTTCTTC
TRBJ2-7 | few | TRBV5-1 | NA | CASRGDGSYEQYF | TGCGCCAGCAGGGGGGACGGATCCTACGAGCAGTACTTC
TRBJ1-4 | NA | TRBV7-9 | TRBD1 | CASTTPQGESANEKLFF | TGTGCCAGCACCACCCCCCAGGGGGAAAGCGCAAATGAAAAACTGTTTTTT
TRBJ2-5 | few | TRBV6-5 | TRBD1 | CASRQGSIRFWETQYF | TGTGCCAGCAGACAGGGGTCTATAAGGTTCTGGGAGACCCAGTACTTC
TRBJ2-2 | NA | TRBV6-1 | NA | CASSVRVIAGELFF | TGTGCCAGCAGCGTTAGGGTGATCGCCGGGGAGCTGTTTTTT
TRBJ1-1 | few | TRBV12-3/TRBV12-4 | TRBD1 | CASRWTGVDTEAFF | TGTGCCAGCAGATGGACAGGGGTGGACACTGAAGCTTTCTTT
TRBJ2-2 | NA | TRBV9 | NA | CASSVVGAGTGELFF | TGTGCCAGCAGCGTAGTCGGGGCGGGCACCGGGGAGCTGTTTTTT
TRBJ1-2 | few | TRBV6-5 | NA | CASRRQENYGYTF | TGTGCCAGCAGACGGCAGGAGAACTATGGCTACACCTTC
TRBJ1-1 | few | TRBV7-9 | TRBD1 | CASSLAGQATGAFF | TGTGCCAGCAGCTTAGCCGGACAGGCGACGGGGGCTTTCTTT
TRBJ2-3 | few | TRBV12-3/TRBV12-4 | NA | CASSIYREDTDTQYF | TGTGCCAGCAGTATCTACAGGGAGGACACAGATACGCAGTATTTT
TRBJ2-1 | NA | TRBV28 | NA | CASRVEVNEPFF | TGTGCCAGCCGGGTAGAAGTAAATGAGCCGTTCTTC
TRBJ2-2 | few | TRBV7-9 | NA | CASSATHNRDTGELFF | TGTGCCAGCAGCGCCACCCACAACAGGGATACCGGGGAGCTGTTTTTT
TRBJ1-1 | NA | TRBV4-3 | NA | CASAGGAGTMNTEAFF | TGCGCCAGCGCGGGGGGGGCAGGCACGATGAACACTGAAGCTTTCTTT
TRBJ2-3 | NA | TRBV5-1 | TRBD1 | CASSPPDRGFSDTQYF | TGCGCCAGCAGCCCCCCGGACAGGGGGTTCTCAGATACGCAGTATTTT
TRBJ2-1 | NA | TRBV5-1 | NA | CASSLVRSELGNEQFF | TGCGCCAGCAGCTTGGTGCGGTCTGAGCTTGGTAATGAGCAGTTCTTC
TRBJ1-1 | few | TRBV7-9 | NA | CASSGRGEGLSNTEAFF | TGTGCCAGCAGCGGCCGGGGGGAAGGGCTTTCGAACACTGAAGCTTTCTTT
TRBJ2-7 | NA | TRBV5-1 | NA | CASSLALAGEQYF | TGCGCCAGCAGCTTGGCCCTGGCGGGCGAGCAGTACTTC
TRBJ2-3 | few | TRBV5-1 | TRBD1 | CASSVKNAGTGNTDTQYF | TGCGCCAGCAGCGTGAAAAACGCCGGGACAGGGAATACAGATACGCAGTATTTT
TRBJ1-2 | few | TRBV5-1 | NA | CASSYDTAYGYTF | TGCGCCAGCAGCTATGACACAGCCTATGGCTACACCTTC
TRBJ1-2 | NA | TRBV10-3 | NA | CAIRGQRSILYGYTF | TGTGCCATCAGAGGACAGCGTAGTATTCTCTATGGCTACACCTTC
TRBJ2-1 | NA | TRBV4-2 | TRBD2 | CASSPSGGWNEQFF | TGTGCCAGCAGCCCTAGCGGGGGGTGGAATGAGCAGTTCTTC
TRBJ2-3 | NA | TRBV12-5 | TRBD2 | CASGHRGGTDTQYF | TGTGCTAGTGGCCACCGCGGGGGGACGGATACGCAGTATTTT
TRBJ2-2 | NA | TRBV7-6 | TRBD1 | CASSRRQGLNTGELFF | TGTGCCAGCAGCCGCCGACAGGGCCTAAACACCGGGGAGCTGTTTTTT
TRBJ1-1 | NA | TRBV7-9 | TRBD1 | CASSPMAGGGTEAFF | TGTGCCAGCAGCCCAATGGCAGGGGGAGGTACTGAAGCTTTCTTT
TRBJ1-2 | many | TRBV6-5 | NA | CASSYSGRGPDYGYTF | TGTGCCAGCAGTTACTCAGGCAGGGGCCCTGACTATGGCTACACCTTC
TRBJ1-1 | NA | TRBV5-5 | NA | CASSLEGTGLNTEAFF | TGTGCCAGCAGCTTGGAGGGCACAGGATTGAACACTGAAGCTTTCTTT
TRBJ2-3 | NA | TRBV24-1 | TRBD1 | CATRRTGDTDTQYF | TGTGCCACCAGGAGAACAGGGGACACAGATACGCAGTATTTT
TRBJ2-3 | NA | TRBV20-1 | NA | CSAPGTRADTQYF | TGCAGTGCCCCAGGCACACGGGCAGATACGCAGTATTTT
TRBJ2-3 | NA | TRBV6-5 | NA | CATGGQPTDTQYF | TGTGCCACCGGGGGACAGCCCACAGATACGCAGTATTTT
TRBJ1-5 | NA | TRBV6-1 | NA | CASSEETTQHF | TGTGCCAGCAGTGAAGAAACGACCCAGCATTTT
TRBJ1-2 | NA | TRBV2 | TRBD1 | CASNVGQGQGYTF | TGTGCCAGCAACGTCGGACAGGGTCAGGGCTACACCTTC
TRBJ1-4 | NA | TRBV20-1 | NA | CSARDGLTNEKLFF | TGCAGTGCTAGAGACGGGTTAACTAATGAAAAACTGTTTTTT
TRBJ2-5 | NA | TRBV10-3 | TRBD2 | CASLHSGGAQETQYF | TGTGCCAGCCTCCATAGCGGGGGGGCCCAAGAGACCCAGTACTTC
TRBJ2-2 | many | TRBV20-1 | NA | CSAVDQRKLFF | TGCAGTGCGGTCGACCAGAGGAAGCTGTTTTTT
TRBJ2-7 | NA | TRBV7-2 | NA | CASSLAQWTSYEQYF | TGTGCCAGCAGCTTAGCGCAGTGGACCTCCTACGAGCAGTACTTC
TRBJ2-3 | few | TRBV7-2 | NA | CASSLGRFSTDTQYF | TGTGCCAGCAGCTTAGGTCGTTTTAGCACAGATACGCAGTATTTT
TRBJ1-2 | NA | TRBV20-1 | TRBD1 | CSARQGAKPTYTF | TGCAGTGCTAGGCAGGGGGCAAAACCAACCTACACCTTC
TRBJ2-1 | few | TRBV3-1 | TRBD2 | CASSPGTKYNEQFF | TGTGCCAGCAGCCCCGGGACTAAATACAATGAGCAGTTCTTC
TRBJ1-4 | NA | TRBV12-3/TRBV12-4 | NA | CASSPPGGENEKLFF | TGTGCCAGCAGTCCTCCGGGGGGGGAGAATGAAAAACTGTTTTTT
TRBJ2-5 | NA | TRBV20-1 | NA | CSARGASGAQETQYF | TGCAGTGCTAGAGGGGCCTCCGGGGCCCAAGAGACCCAGTACTTC
TRBJ2-6 | NA | TRBV7-2 | NA | CASSRELTGANVLTF | TGTGCCAGCAGCAGAGAGCTGACCGGGGCCAACGTCCTGACTTTC
TRBJ1-2 | NA | TRBV20-1 | NA | CSAPRPNYGYTF | TGCAGTGCTCCTAGACCGAACTATGGCTACACCTTC
TRBJ2-7 | few | TRBV5-1 | NA | CASSLEQLQYF | TGCGCCAGCAGCTTGGAGCAGCTTCAGTACTTC
TRBJ2-2 | NA | TRBV5-1 | NA | CASSDGRRDTGELFF | TGCGCCAGCAGCGATGGCAGGCGAGACACCGGGGAGCTGTTTTTT
TRBJ1-5 | few | TRBV12-3/TRBV12-4 | TRBD1 | CASSSSTGGNQPQHF | TGTGCCAGCAGCTCATCGACAGGGGGCAATCAGCCCCAGCATTTT
TRBJ1-6 | NA | TRBV20-1 | NA | CSARDVGGGSPLHF | TGCAGTGCTAGAGATGTGGGTGGGGGTTCACCCCTCCACTTT
TRBJ2-1 | once | TRBV29-1 | NA | CSVEGLNQPEQFF | TGCAGCGTTGAAGGCTTGAACCAGCCTGAGCAGTTCTTC
TRBJ2-1 | many | TRBV7-9 | NA | CASSFPSYNEQFF | TGTGCCAGCAGCTTTCCCTCCTACAATGAGCAGTTCTTC
TRBJ2-1 | few | TRBV4-3 | NA | CASSQERAGYNEQFF | TGCGCCAGCAGCCAAGAGCGGGCTGGATACAATGAGCAGTTCTTC